A selection of T cell receptor beta chains follows, all from one sample in a study of blood T cell repertoires in COVID-19. The protocol was immunoSEQ multiplex PCR, while the TCRdb copy is restricted to in-frame clones and leaves out a portion. The sample holds approximately 180,000 clones; 80% to 90% are singletons and the top ten take around 3.3%. The sequenced material came from peripheral blood. All receptors derive from a man in his sixties with acute or convalescent COVID-19. CDR3s include the opening cysteine and the closing phenylalanine or tryptophan. Each record gives: clone size, D gene, V gene, J gene, CDR3 length, CDR3 protein, CDR3 DNA. A D gene is named only where the DNA matches it firmly. Clone size, where shown, is once, few, many, or a class for clones that have expanded.

abundance: .; d_gene: TRBD1; v_gene: TRBV2; j_gene: TRBJ1-2; len: 15; CDR3aa: CASSQSTGAGYGYTF; CDR3nt: TGTGCCAGCAGCCAATCGACAGGGGCAGGATATGGCTACACCTTC
abundance: .; d_gene: .; v_gene: TRBV24-1; j_gene: TRBJ2-5; len: 14; CDR3aa: CATSAIGGGHGQYF; CDR3nt: TGTGCCACCAGCGCCATCGGTGGCGGCCACGGCCAGTACTTC
abundance: .; d_gene: .; v_gene: TRBV28; j_gene: TRBJ1-2; len: 13; CDR3aa: CASSRRTNYGYTF; CDR3nt: TGTGCCAGCAGTCGCAGGACTAACTATGGCTACACCTTC
abundance: .; d_gene: .; v_gene: TRBV28; j_gene: TRBJ2-4; len: 18; CDR3aa: CASSLPTTDIPAKNIQYF; CDR3nt: TGTGCCAGCAGTTTACCTACAACTGACATTCCAGCCAAAAACATTCAGTACTTC
abundance: .; d_gene: .; v_gene: TRBV4-2; j_gene: TRBJ2-3; len: 14; CDR3aa: CASSQDLASHTQYF; CDR3nt: TGTGCCAGCAGCCAAGATCTCGCTAGTCATACGCAGTATTTT
abundance: .; d_gene: TRBD1; v_gene: TRBV18; j_gene: TRBJ1-4; len: 15; CDR3aa: CASSPQGATNEKLFF; CDR3nt: TGTGCCAGCTCTCCACAGGGGGCAACTAATGAAAAACTGTTTTTT
abundance: .; d_gene: TRBD1; v_gene: TRBV5-1; j_gene: TRBJ2-7; len: 16; CDR3aa: CASGSSGTGPEYEQYF; CDR3nt: TGCGCCAGCGGGTCCTCCGGGACAGGGCCGGAGTACGAGCAGTACTTC
abundance: .; d_gene: .; v_gene: TRBV30; j_gene: TRBJ2-5; len: 12; CDR3aa: CAYSGGQETQYF; CDR3nt: TGTGCCTACAGTGGGGGGCAAGAGACCCAGTACTTC
abundance: .; d_gene: TRBD1; v_gene: TRBV2; j_gene: TRBJ1-1; len: 14; CDR3aa: CASPKTGGNTEAFF; CDR3nt: TGTGCCAGCCCCAAGACAGGGGGCAACACTGAAGCTTTCTTT
abundance: .; d_gene: .; v_gene: TRBV2; j_gene: TRBJ1-2; len: 16; CDR3aa: CASRPQGHPGDYGYTF; CDR3nt: TGTGCCAGCAGACCCCAAGGACACCCTGGGGACTATGGCTACACCTTC
abundance: .; d_gene: TRBD1; v_gene: TRBV6-5; j_gene: TRBJ2-7; len: 15; CDR3aa: CASTRDRGASYEQYF; CDR3nt: TGTGCCAGCACCAGGGACAGGGGTGCCTCCTACGAGCAGTACTTC
abundance: .; d_gene: .; v_gene: TRBV19; j_gene: TRBJ1-5; len: 14; CDR3aa: CASSIDSPNQPQHF; CDR3nt: TGTGCCAGTAGTATTGACAGTCCGAATCAGCCCCAGCATTTT
abundance: once; d_gene: TRBD1; v_gene: TRBV6-6; j_gene: TRBJ2-7; len: 15; CDR3aa: CASWGDRGSSYEQYF; CDR3nt: TGTGCCAGCTGGGGGGACAGGGGCAGCTCCTACGAGCAGTACTTC
abundance: few; d_gene: TRBD2; v_gene: TRBV10-2; j_gene: TRBJ2-2; len: 15; CDR3aa: CASSRVGLASGELFF; CDR3nt: TGCGCCAGCTCTAGGGTGGGACTAGCCTCCGGGGAGCTGTTTTTT
abundance: once; d_gene: TRBD1; v_gene: TRBV14; j_gene: TRBJ2-5; len: 14; CDR3aa: CASSQVAGGRAQYF; CDR3nt: TGTGCCAGCAGCCAAGTGGCAGGGGGCCGGGCCCAGTACTTC
abundance: .; d_gene: .; v_gene: TRBV2; j_gene: TRBJ2-1; len: 14; CDR3aa: CASSESGPYNEQFF; CDR3nt: TGTGCCAGCAGTGAAAGTGGGCCCTACAATGAGCAGTTCTTC
abundance: .; d_gene: .; v_gene: TRBV11-2; j_gene: TRBJ2-7; len: 14; CDR3aa: CASSLPRLVYEQYF; CDR3nt: TGTGCCAGCAGCTTACCCAGACTAGTCTACGAGCAGTACTTC
abundance: .; d_gene: TRBD2; v_gene: TRBV19; j_gene: TRBJ2-1; len: 17; CDR3aa: CASSKGTSGSTYNEQFF; CDR3nt: TGTGCCAGTAGTAAAGGGACTAGCGGGAGTACCTACAATGAGCAGTTCTTC
abundance: few; d_gene: .; v_gene: TRBV7-8; j_gene: TRBJ2-7; len: 13; CDR3aa: CASSPSPKDEQYF; CDR3nt: TGTGCCAGCAGCCCTAGCCCAAAAGACGAGCAGTACTTC
abundance: once; d_gene: .; v_gene: TRBV7-3; j_gene: TRBJ2-1; len: 13; CDR3aa: CASSFPGYNEQFF; CDR3nt: TGTGCCAGCAGCTTTCCAGGGTACAATGAGCAGTTCTTC
abundance: once; d_gene: TRBD2; v_gene: TRBV5-5; j_gene: TRBJ2-1; len: 16; CDR3aa: CASSSTYRGGYNEQFF; CDR3nt: TGTGCCAGCAGCTCCACCTACCGGGGGGGTTACAATGAGCAGTTCTTC
abundance: .; d_gene: .; v_gene: TRBV9; j_gene: TRBJ1-3; len: 14; CDR3aa: CASSVGSSGNTIYF; CDR3nt: TGTGCCAGCAGCGTAGGTAGCTCTGGAAACACCATATATTTT
abundance: .; d_gene: TRBD1; v_gene: TRBV30; j_gene: TRBJ1-2; len: 13; CDR3aa: CAWNLGTGYGYTF; CDR3nt: TGTGCCTGGAATCTTGGGACAGGGTATGGCTACACCTTC
abundance: once; d_gene: TRBD1; v_gene: TRBV12-5; j_gene: TRBJ2-7; len: 15; CDR3aa: CASGLSGQSSYEQYF; CDR3nt: TGTGCTAGTGGTTTGTCGGGACAGAGCTCCTACGAGCAGTACTTC
abundance: .; d_gene: TRBD2; v_gene: TRBV7-9; j_gene: TRBJ2-3; len: 15; CDR3aa: CASSFRREGTDTQYF; CDR3nt: TGTGCCAGCAGCTTCCGGCGGGAGGGGACAGATACGCAGTATTTT
abundance: .; d_gene: TRBD1; v_gene: TRBV5-5; j_gene: TRBJ1-5; len: 16; CDR3aa: CASSLGPRTGNQPQHF; CDR3nt: TGTGCCAGCAGCTTGGGCCCCAGGACAGGGAACCAGCCCCAGCATTTT
abundance: once; d_gene: .; v_gene: TRBV5-1; j_gene: TRBJ1-2; len: 14; CDR3aa: CASSTSDFNYGYTF; CDR3nt: TGCGCCAGCAGCACGTCGGACTTTAACTATGGCTACACCTTC
abundance: .; d_gene: TRBD1; v_gene: TRBV5-1; j_gene: TRBJ2-5; len: 15; CDR3aa: CASSRGTGGQETQYF; CDR3nt: TGCGCCAGCAGCCGCGGAACAGGGGGGCAAGAGACCCAGTACTTC
abundance: few; d_gene: TRBD1; v_gene: TRBV4-3; j_gene: TRBJ1-3; len: 13; CDR3aa: CASSQDPGTGVYF; CDR3nt: TGCGCCAGCAGCCAAGACCCCGGGACAGGCGTATATTTT
abundance: once; d_gene: .; v_gene: TRBV10-3; j_gene: TRBJ1-1; len: 12; CDR3aa: CATNNGGTEAFF; CDR3nt: TGTGCCACCAATAATGGAGGGACTGAAGCTTTCTTT
abundance: .; d_gene: TRBD2; v_gene: TRBV9; j_gene: TRBJ2-1; len: 16; CDR3aa: CASSVEGRALYNEQFF; CDR3nt: TGTGCCAGCAGCGTAGAGGGGAGGGCCCTTTACAATGAGCAGTTCTTC
abundance: .; d_gene: .; v_gene: TRBV21-1; j_gene: TRBJ1-1; len: 14; CDR3aa: CASSKAVRRTEAFF; CDR3nt: TGTGCCAGCAGCAAAGCCGTGAGGAGAACTGAAGCTTTCTTT
abundance: once; d_gene: TRBD1; v_gene: TRBV9; j_gene: TRBJ1-2; len: 14; CDR3aa: CASSPNTGDYGYTF; CDR3nt: TGTGCCAGCAGCCCTAATACAGGGGACTATGGCTACACCTTC
abundance: .; d_gene: TRBD1; v_gene: TRBV15; j_gene: TRBJ1-5; len: 14; CDR3aa: CATSRRQGAQPQHF; CDR3nt: TGTGCCACCAGCAGAAGGCAGGGGGCTCAGCCCCAGCATTTT
abundance: .; d_gene: .; v_gene: TRBV28; j_gene: TRBJ1-2; len: 14; CDR3aa: CASRTGGHNYGYTF; CDR3nt: TGTGCCAGCAGAACAGGAGGGCATAACTATGGCTACACCTTC
abundance: .; d_gene: .; v_gene: TRBV28; j_gene: TRBJ2-3; len: 14; CDR3aa: CASSLVGGTDTQYF; CDR3nt: TGTGCCAGCAGTTTGGTGGGGGGAACAGATACGCAGTATTTT
abundance: .; d_gene: .; v_gene: TRBV30; j_gene: TRBJ2-3; len: 13; CDR3aa: CALRRGQRDTQYF; CDR3nt: TGTGCCTTAAGGAGGGGGCAGAGAGATACGCAGTATTTT
abundance: .; d_gene: TRBD2; v_gene: TRBV6-5; j_gene: TRBJ2-7; len: 15; CDR3aa: CASRPSTSGSYEQYF; CDR3nt: TGTGCCAGCAGGCCATCCACTAGCGGCTCCTACGAGCAGTACTTC
abundance: .; d_gene: .; v_gene: TRBV7-3; j_gene: TRBJ1-2; len: 15; CDR3aa: CASSLDSARHYGYTF; CDR3nt: TGTGCCAGCAGCTTAGACAGCGCAAGACACTATGGCTACACCTTC
abundance: .; d_gene: TRBD1; v_gene: TRBV7-9; j_gene: TRBJ2-2; len: 18; CDR3aa: CASSLKGAGTTGTGELFF; CDR3nt: TGTGCCAGCAGCTTAAAGGGGGCTGGAACCACGGGCACCGGGGAGCTGTTTTTT
abundance: few; d_gene: .; v_gene: TRBV3-1/TRBV3-2; j_gene: TRBJ1-1; len: 16; CDR3aa: CASSQSGRADRTEAFF; CDR3nt: TGTGCCAGCAGCCAATCCGGCAGGGCTGATCGCACTGAAGCTTTCTTT
abundance: .; d_gene: .; v_gene: TRBV30; j_gene: TRBJ1-2; len: 13; CDR3aa: CAWSVWGVGGYTF; CDR3nt: TGTGCCTGGAGTGTGTGGGGGGTCGGTGGCTACACCTTC
abundance: .; d_gene: TRBD2; v_gene: TRBV28; j_gene: TRBJ2-7; len: 15; CDR3aa: CASTPLSGNSYEQYF; CDR3nt: TGTGCCAGCACCCCCCTTAGCGGGAATAGCTACGAGCAGTACTTC
abundance: .; d_gene: .; v_gene: TRBV7-2; j_gene: TRBJ2-1; len: 16; CDR3aa: CASSLLRFGGGNEQFF; CDR3nt: TGTGCCAGCAGCTTACTTAGATTTGGGGGAGGCAATGAGCAGTTCTTC
abundance: .; d_gene: .; v_gene: TRBV27; j_gene: TRBJ2-7; len: 15; CDR3aa: CASLDGVGEPYEQYF; CDR3nt: TGTGCCAGCCTCGATGGGGTGGGAGAGCCCTACGAGCAGTACTTC
abundance: .; d_gene: .; v_gene: TRBV21-1; j_gene: TRBJ2-3; len: 17; CDR3aa: CASSSYVRDLGTDTQYF; CDR3nt: TGTGCCAGCAGCAGCTACGTCCGGGACTTGGGCACAGATACGCAGTATTTT
abundance: .; d_gene: TRBD1; v_gene: TRBV5-8; j_gene: TRBJ1-6; len: 14; CDR3aa: CASSTRTGRSPLHF; CDR3nt: TGTGCCAGCAGCACCCGGACAGGGCGCTCACCCCTCCACTTT
abundance: .; d_gene: .; v_gene: TRBV5-1; j_gene: TRBJ1-6; len: 15; CDR3aa: CASSFAGLGNSPLHF; CDR3nt: TGCGCCAGCAGCTTCGCGGGTTTGGGTAATTCACCCCTCCACTTT
abundance: few; d_gene: .; v_gene: TRBV7-2; j_gene: TRBJ1-2; len: 12; CDR3aa: CASSLAGEVQAF; CDR3nt: TGTGCCAGCAGCTTAGCGGGGGAGGTTCAGGCCTTC
abundance: .; d_gene: TRBD2; v_gene: TRBV28; j_gene: TRBJ2-7; len: 15; CDR3aa: CASSSSGLAVLEQYF; CDR3nt: TGTGCCAGCAGTTCGTCGGGACTAGCGGTACTGGAGCAGTACTTC
abundance: .; d_gene: .; v_gene: TRBV5-1; j_gene: TRBJ2-3; len: 14; CDR3aa: CASSLDRATDTQYF; CDR3nt: TGCGCCAGCAGCTTGGACAGGGCCACAGATACGCAGTATTTT
abundance: .; d_gene: .; v_gene: TRBV28; j_gene: TRBJ2-7; len: 15; CDR3aa: CASRSDRIPSYEQYF; CDR3nt: TGTGCCAGCAGATCTGACAGGATCCCTTCCTACGAGCAGTACTTC
abundance: .; d_gene: .; v_gene: TRBV12-3/TRBV12-4; j_gene: TRBJ2-1; len: 12; CDR3aa: CASSFPGNEQFF; CDR3nt: TGTGCCAGCAGTTTTCCCGGGAATGAGCAGTTCTTC
abundance: .; d_gene: .; v_gene: TRBV7-2; j_gene: TRBJ2-2; len: 14; CDR3aa: CASSLEWSTGELFF; CDR3nt: TGTGCCAGCAGCTTAGAGTGGAGCACCGGGGAGCTGTTTTTT
abundance: once; d_gene: .; v_gene: TRBV6-5; j_gene: TRBJ2-2; len: 15; CDR3aa: CASTHGTPNTGELFF; CDR3nt: TGTGCCAGCACCCACGGGACACCTAACACCGGGGAGCTGTTTTTT
abundance: .; d_gene: .; v_gene: TRBV27; j_gene: TRBJ1-5; len: 15; CDR3aa: CASSTAGPGNQPQHF; CDR3nt: TGTGCCAGCAGCACGGCGGGTCCGGGCAATCAGCCCCAGCATTTT
abundance: once; d_gene: .; v_gene: TRBV2; j_gene: TRBJ2-7; len: 13; CDR3aa: CASMTTESYEQYF; CDR3nt: TGTGCCAGCATGACGACAGAGTCCTACGAGCAGTACTTC
abundance: .; d_gene: .; v_gene: TRBV7-2; j_gene: TRBJ1-5; len: 14; CDR3aa: CASSLASEIQPQHF; CDR3nt: TGTGCCAGCAGCTTAGCTTCGGAGATCCAGCCCCAGCATTTT
abundance: .; d_gene: .; v_gene: TRBV12-3/TRBV12-4; j_gene: TRBJ1-6; len: 13; CDR3aa: CASTRGGNSPLHF; CDR3nt: TGTGCCAGCACCCGTGGCGGGAATTCACCCCTCCACTTT
abundance: .; d_gene: TRBD2; v_gene: TRBV23-1; j_gene: TRBJ2-7; len: 14; CDR3aa: CASSPRVAGYEQYF; CDR3nt: TGCGCCAGCAGTCCTCGGGTAGCGGGATACGAGCAGTACTTC